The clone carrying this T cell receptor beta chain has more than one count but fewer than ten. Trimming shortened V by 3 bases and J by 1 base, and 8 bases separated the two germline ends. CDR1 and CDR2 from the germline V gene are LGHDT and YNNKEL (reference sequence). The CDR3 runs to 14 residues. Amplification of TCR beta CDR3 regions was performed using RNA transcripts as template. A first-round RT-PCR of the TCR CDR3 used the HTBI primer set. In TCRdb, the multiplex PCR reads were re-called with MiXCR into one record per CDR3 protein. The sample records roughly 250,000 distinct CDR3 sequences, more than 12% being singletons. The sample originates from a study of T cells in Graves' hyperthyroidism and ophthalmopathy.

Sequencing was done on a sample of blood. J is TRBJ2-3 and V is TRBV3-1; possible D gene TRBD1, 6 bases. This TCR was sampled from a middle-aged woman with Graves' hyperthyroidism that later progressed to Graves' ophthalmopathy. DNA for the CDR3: TGTGCCAGCAGCCACCACAGGGGCACAGATACGCAGTATTTT. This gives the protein CASSHHRGTDTQYF.